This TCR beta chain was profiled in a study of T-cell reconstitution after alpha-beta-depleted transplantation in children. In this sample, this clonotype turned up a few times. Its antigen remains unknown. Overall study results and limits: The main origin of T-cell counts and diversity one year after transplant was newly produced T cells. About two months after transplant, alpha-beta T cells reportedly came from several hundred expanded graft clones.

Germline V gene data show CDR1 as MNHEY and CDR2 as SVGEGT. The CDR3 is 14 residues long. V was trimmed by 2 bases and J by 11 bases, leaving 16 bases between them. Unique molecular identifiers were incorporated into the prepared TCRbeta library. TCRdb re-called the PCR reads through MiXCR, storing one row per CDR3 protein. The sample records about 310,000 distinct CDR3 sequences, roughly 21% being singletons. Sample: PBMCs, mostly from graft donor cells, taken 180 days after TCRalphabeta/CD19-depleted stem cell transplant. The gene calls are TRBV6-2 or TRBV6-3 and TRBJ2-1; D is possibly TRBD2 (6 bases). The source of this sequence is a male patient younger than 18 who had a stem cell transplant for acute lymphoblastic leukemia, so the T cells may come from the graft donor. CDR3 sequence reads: CASSYKASVIQQFF. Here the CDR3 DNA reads TGTGCCAGCAGTTACAAGGCTAGCGTGATCCAGCAGTTCTTC.